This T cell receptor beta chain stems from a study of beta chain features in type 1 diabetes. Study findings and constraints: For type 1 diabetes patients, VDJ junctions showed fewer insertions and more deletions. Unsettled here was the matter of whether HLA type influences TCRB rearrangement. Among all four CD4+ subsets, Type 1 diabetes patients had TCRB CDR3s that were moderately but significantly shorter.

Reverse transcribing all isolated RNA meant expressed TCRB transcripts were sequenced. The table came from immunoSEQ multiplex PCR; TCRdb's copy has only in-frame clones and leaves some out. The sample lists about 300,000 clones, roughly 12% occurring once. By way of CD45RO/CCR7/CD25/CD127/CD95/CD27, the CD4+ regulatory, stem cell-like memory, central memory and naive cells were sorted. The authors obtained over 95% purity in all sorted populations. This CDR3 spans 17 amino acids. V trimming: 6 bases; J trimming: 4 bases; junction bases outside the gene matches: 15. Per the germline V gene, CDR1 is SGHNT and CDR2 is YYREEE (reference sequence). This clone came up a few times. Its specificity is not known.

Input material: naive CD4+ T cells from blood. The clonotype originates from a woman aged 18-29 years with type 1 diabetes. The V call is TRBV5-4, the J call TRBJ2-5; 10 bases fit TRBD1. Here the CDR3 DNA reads TGTGCCAGCACCCCCGGGCCGGACAGGGGGTATTCAGAGACCCAGTACTTC. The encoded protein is CASTPGPDRGYSETQYF.